This T cell receptor beta chain was captured in a study of blood T cells in healthy people across ages. V shed 8 bases and J shed 2 bases, with 11 bases lying between them. Germline V gene lookup returns CDR1 ENHRY and CDR2 SYGVKD. The CDR3 extends over 13 amino acids. This clonotype appeared a few times. Primers used in a second PCR of roughly 7 to 11 cycles were a sample-barcoded 5' primer and a J-beta primer mix. TCRdb redid the calling of the 5' RACE reads with MiXCR, one entry per CDR3 protein. Counted here are 800,000 to 900,000 distinct CDR3 sequences, approximately 65% occurring once; the ten biggest clones make up 25% to 35%.

The sequencing sample was made of blood. This sequence was found in a man aged 25-40 years in good health. V is TRBV10-3 and J is TRBJ2-3; TRBD1 is a possible D gene (5 bases). The chain's CDR3 is CAIWQGSTDTQYF. CDR3 sequence (DNA): TGTGCCATCTGGCAGGGATCCACAGATACGCAGTATTTT.